The present entry profiles one TCR beta chain with its context. The data were taken from a study of technical replicates of blood from a handful of donors. TCRdb keeps only in-frame clones here, not all; method: immunoSEQ multiplex PCR. The sample records about 58,000 clones, roughly nine tenths being singletons. This CDR3 comprises 14 residues. The germline CDR1 and CDR2 sequences are SGHRS and YFSETQ. Trimming pared 1 base from V and 2 bases from J, leaving 8 bases between. The specimen sequenced was PBMCs. This chain connects TRBV5-1 to TRBJ2-3; D is uncertain. This clonotype was obtained from a human donor in good health. Some clones in this sample may be carry-over from other donors' samples. CDR3 in amino acids: CASSLFRNTDTQYF. The CDR3 DNA is TGCGCCAGCAGCTTGTTCAGGAACACAGATACGCAGTATTTT.